What follows is one T cell receptor (beta chain) and its context. Its antigen is not known. V lost 4 bases and J 8 bases, leaving 13 bases between the germline ends. CDR1 and CDR2 (germline): SGHRS, YFSETQ. CDR3 length: 13 residues. This sample was included in a study of early T cells in non-severe SARS-CoV-2 infection. Study summary: The input, bulk RNA from unsorted whole blood, was sequenced, and chains were unpaired.

Individual cDNA molecules each received unique molecular identifiers attached to them. TCRdb ran MiXCR on the 5' RACE reads and lists one entry per CDR3 protein. Among fewer than 120,000 distinct CDR3 sequences listed, around 13% were seen once. General observations from the study: The VDJdb matching leaned toward anti-spike CD8 responses and overlooked private and CD4 specificities.

The chain is built from TRBV5-1 and TRBJ2-1, with D possibly matching TRBD2 (5 bases). The sample here was whole blood, taken at baseline. This sequence originates from an adult who was a healthcare worker with PCR-confirmed SARS-CoV-2 infection or an uninfected control (not recorded which). The CDR3: CASSLADYDEQFF. CDR3 nucleotides: TGCGCCAGCAGCCTAGCTGATTACGATGAGCAGTTCTTC.